The entry that follows covers one T cell receptor (beta chain) sequence. Primers included in the PCR were 60 Vbeta and 13 Jbeta primers. The table came from immunoSEQ multiplex PCR; TCRdb's copy has only in-frame clones and leaves some out. The data contain 150,000 or so clones, 82% of them singletons. The CDR3 is 12 amino acids. Germline loops: CDR1 SGHVS, CDR2 FNYEAQ. Trimming stripped 8 bases from V and 2 bases from J, with 10 bases between. These data are taken from a study of cytomegalovirus exposure and HLA in healthy donors. The sample was PBMCs. The TCR originated in a middle-aged woman in good health and CMV-seronegative. The chain has TRBV7-6 and TRBJ2-7; D might be TRBD1 (6 bases). The CDR3 DNA is TGTGCCAGCTCAGGGGTCACCTACGAGCAGTACTTC. Its protein is CASSGVTYEQYF. The full variable domain, with the rest looked up from reference TRBV7-6 and TRBJ2-7, is GAGVSQSPRYKVTKRGQDVALRCDPISGHVSLYWYRQALGQGPEFLTYFNYEAQQDKSGLPNDRFSAERPEGSISTLTIQRTEQRDSAMYRCASSGVTYEQYFGPGTRLTVT.